This TCR beta chain was documented in a study of T cell responses to AZD1222 COVID-19 vaccine. Libraries were prepared by immunoSEQ multiplex PCR; TCRdb keeps only in-frame clonotypes and omits some of them. The sample includes approximately 220,000 clones, about 92% of them seen just once. Germline-derived CDR1 and CDR2 are MDHEN and SYDVKM. The CDR3 totals 18 residues. V lost 2 bases and J lost 3, with 20 bases in between. This receptor was obtained from an adult in good health. The sample was peripheral blood, taken on day 0 of MenACWY control vaccination. V gene TRBV28 combines with J gene TRBJ1-5; unclear D gene. CDR3 region: CASSLAFGGVGDNQPQHF. DNA of the CDR3: TGTGCCAGCAGTTTAGCATTCGGTGGGGTAGGTGACAATCAGCCCCAGCATTTT.